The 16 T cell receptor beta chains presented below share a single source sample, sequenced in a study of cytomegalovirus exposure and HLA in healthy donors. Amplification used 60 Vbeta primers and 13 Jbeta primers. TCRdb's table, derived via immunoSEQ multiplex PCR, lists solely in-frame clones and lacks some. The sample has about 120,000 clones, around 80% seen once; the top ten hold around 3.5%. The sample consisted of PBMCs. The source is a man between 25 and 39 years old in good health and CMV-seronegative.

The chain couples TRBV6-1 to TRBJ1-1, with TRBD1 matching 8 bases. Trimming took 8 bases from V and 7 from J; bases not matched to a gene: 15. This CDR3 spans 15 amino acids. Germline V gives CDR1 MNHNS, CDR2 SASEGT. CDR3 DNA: TGTGCCAGCTTTCTTAAGAGGACAGGGTTTGATGAAGCTTTCTTT. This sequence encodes CASFLKRTGFDEAFF.

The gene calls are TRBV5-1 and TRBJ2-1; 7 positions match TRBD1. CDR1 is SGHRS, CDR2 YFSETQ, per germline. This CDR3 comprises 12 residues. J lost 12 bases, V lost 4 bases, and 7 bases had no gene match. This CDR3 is CASSPRQGRQFF. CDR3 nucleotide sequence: TGCGCCAGCAGCCCCCGACAGGGACGGCAGTTCTTC.

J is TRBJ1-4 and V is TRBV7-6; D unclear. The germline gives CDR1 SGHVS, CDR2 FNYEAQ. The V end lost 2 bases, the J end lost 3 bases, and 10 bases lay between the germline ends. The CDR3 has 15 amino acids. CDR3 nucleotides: TGTGCCAGCAGCTTAACGAGGGCGCCTAATGAAAAACTGTTTTTT. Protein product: CASSLTRAPNEKLFF.

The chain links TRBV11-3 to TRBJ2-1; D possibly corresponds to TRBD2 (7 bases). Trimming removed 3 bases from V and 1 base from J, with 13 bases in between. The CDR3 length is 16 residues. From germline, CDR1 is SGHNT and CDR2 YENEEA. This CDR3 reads CASSFRGAASYNEQFF. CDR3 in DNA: TGTGCCAGCAGCTTCCGGGGGGCAGCTTCCTACAATGAGCAGTTCTTC. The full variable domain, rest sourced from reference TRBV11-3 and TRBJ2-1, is EAGVVQSPRYKIIEKKQPVAFWCNPISGHNTLYWYLQNLGQGPELLIRYENEEAVDDSQLPKDRFSAERLKGVDSTLKIQPAELGDSAVYLCASSFRGAASYNEQFFGPGTRLTVL.

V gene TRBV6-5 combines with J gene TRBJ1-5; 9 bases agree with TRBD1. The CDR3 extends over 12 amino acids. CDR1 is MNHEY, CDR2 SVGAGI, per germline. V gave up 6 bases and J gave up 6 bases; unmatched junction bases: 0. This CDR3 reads CASRTGGQPQHF. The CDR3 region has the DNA TGTGCCAGCAGGACAGGGGGTCAGCCCCAGCATTTT.

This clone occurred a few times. The CDR3 sequence: CASSSPGTAAYNEQFF. CDR3 nucleotides: TGTGCCAGCAGTTCCCCCGGGACAGCGGCATACAATGAGCAGTTCTTC. The V gene is TRBV28, the J gene TRBJ2-1, with 7 nucleotides matching TRBD1. J was trimmed by 4 bases and V by 4 bases; bases with no gene match: 10. The CDR3 contains 16 residues. Germline V CDR1 and CDR2: MDHEN, SYDVKM.

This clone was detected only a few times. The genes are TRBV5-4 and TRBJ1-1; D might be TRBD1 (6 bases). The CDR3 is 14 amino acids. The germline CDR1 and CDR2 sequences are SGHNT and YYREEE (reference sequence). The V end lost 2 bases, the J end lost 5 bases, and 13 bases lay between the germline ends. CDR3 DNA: TGTGCCAGCAGCTTTTGGGGGCGGTGGACTGAAGCTTTCTTT. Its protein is CASSFWGRWTEAFF.

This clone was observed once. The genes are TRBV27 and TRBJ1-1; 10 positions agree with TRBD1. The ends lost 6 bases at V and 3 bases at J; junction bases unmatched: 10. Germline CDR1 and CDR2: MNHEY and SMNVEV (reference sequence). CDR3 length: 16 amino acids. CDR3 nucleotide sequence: TGTGCCAGCAGGGCCTGGACAGGGGGAAGAGACACTGAAGCTTTCTTT. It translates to CASRAWTGGRDTEAFF.

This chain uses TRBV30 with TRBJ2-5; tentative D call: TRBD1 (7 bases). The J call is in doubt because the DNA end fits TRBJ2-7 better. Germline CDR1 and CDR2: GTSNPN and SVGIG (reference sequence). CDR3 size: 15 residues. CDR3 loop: CAWSVSGGPTYEQYF. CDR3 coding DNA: TGTGCCTGGAGTGTATCAGGGGGGCCCACCTACGAGCAGTACTTC.

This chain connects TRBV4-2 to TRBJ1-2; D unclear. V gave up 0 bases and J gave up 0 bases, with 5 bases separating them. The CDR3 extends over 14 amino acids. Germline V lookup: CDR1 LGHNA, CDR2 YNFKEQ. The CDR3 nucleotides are TGTGCCAGCAGCCAAGATCTTCCTAACTATGGCTACACCTTC. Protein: CASSQDLPNYGYTF.

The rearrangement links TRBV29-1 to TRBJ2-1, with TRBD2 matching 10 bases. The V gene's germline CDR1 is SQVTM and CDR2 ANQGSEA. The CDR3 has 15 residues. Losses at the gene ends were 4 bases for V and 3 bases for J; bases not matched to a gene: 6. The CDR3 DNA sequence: TGCAGCGTTGTCCCTAGCGGGGGTCACTACAATGAGCAGTTCTTC. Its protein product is CSVVPSGGHYNEQFF.

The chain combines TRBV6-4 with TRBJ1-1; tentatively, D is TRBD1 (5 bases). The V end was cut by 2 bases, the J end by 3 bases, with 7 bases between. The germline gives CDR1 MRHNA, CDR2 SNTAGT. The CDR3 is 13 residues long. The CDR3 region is CASSDRRDTEAFF. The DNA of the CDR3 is TGTGCCAGCAGTGACCGCAGGGACACTGAAGCTTTCTTT.

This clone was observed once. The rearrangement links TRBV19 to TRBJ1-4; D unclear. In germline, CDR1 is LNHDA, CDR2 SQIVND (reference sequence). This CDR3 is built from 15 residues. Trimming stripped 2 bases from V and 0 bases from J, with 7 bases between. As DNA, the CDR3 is TGTGCCAGTAGTATAATACGAGCAACTAATGAAAAACTGTTTTTT. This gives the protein CASSIIRATNEKLFF.

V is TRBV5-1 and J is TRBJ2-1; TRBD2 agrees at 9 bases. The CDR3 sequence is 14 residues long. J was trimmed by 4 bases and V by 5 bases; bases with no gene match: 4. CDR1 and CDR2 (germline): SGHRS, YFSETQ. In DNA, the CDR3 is TGCGCCAGCAGAAGGCGGGAGGGATACAATGAGCAGTTCTTC. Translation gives CASRRREGYNEQFF. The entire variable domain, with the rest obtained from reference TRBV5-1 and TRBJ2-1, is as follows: KAGVTQTPRYLIKTRGQQVTLSCSPISGHRSVSWYQQTPGQGLQFLFEYFSETQRNKGNFPGRFSGRQFSNSRSEMNVSTLELGDSALYLCASRRREGYNEQFFGPGTRLTVL.

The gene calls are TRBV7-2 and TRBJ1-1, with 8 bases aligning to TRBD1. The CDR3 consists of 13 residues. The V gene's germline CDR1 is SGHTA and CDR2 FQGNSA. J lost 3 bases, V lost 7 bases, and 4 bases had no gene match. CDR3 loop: CASTKDRDTEAFF. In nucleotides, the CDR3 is TGTGCCAGCACCAAGGACAGGGACACTGAAGCTTTCTTT.

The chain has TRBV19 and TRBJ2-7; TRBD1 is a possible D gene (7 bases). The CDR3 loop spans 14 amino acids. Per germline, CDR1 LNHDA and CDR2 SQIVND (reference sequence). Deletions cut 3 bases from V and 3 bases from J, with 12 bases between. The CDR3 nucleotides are TGTGCCAGTAGTATTGGCAGGGGGGACTACGAGCAGTACTTC. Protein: CASSIGRGDYEQYF.